Listed here are 16 T cell receptor beta chains from one sample, sequenced in a study of blood T cells in healthy people across ages. For the second PCR, which ran for 7 to 11 cycles, a sample-barcoded 5' primer and a J-beta primer mix were used. TCRdb itself ran the 5' RACE reads through MiXCR, one entry per CDR3 protein. Of approximately 780,000 distinct CDR3 sequences listed, roughly 26% are singletons. The same sample was also used in a study of T cells of mothers and their children.

The sequencing input was blood. The receptor source for this set is a boy aged 5-17 years in good health.

This clonotype was seen more than once but under ten times. The chain employs TRBV7-9 and TRBJ2-5; 7 bases map to TRBD2. The better agreement between TRBJ2-7 and the DNA end casts doubt on the J call. There are 18 residues in the CDR3. Germline CDR1 and CDR2: SEHNR and FQNEAQ (reference sequence). Here the CDR3 reads CASSSRGEAASGPYEQYF. The CDR3 DNA reads TGTGCCAGCAGCTCCAGAGGGGAGGCCGCTAGCGGACCCTACGAGCAGTACTTC.

This chain connects TRBV29-1 to TRBJ2-1; D is perhaps TRBD2 (7 bases). V was cut by 7 bases and J by 5 bases, with 18 bases left in between. CDR3 size: 14 residues. CDR1 SQVTM and CDR2 ANQGSEA come from the germline V gene. The CDR3 bases are TGCAGCGCCGGGGGGCGGAGTGGAAACAATGAGCAGTTCTTC. This sequence encodes CSAGGRSGNNEQFF.

This clonotype was observed at least ten times. CDR3 residues: CASSSKGENIQYF. The CDR3 DNA sequence: TGCGCCAGCAGCTCCAAGGGCGAAAACATTCAGTACTTC. This chain joins TRBV5-1 and TRBJ2-4; D remains ambiguous. V shed 3 bases and J shed 5 bases, with 9 bases lying between them. Germline CDR1 reads SGHRS; CDR2 reads YFSETQ. This CDR3 spans 13 amino acids.

This clonotype occurred many times. This chain uses TRBV5-1 with TRBJ2-5, with D possibly being TRBD1 (6 bases). The CDR3 loop spans 15 amino acids. From germline, CDR1 is SGHRS and CDR2 YFSETQ. V lost 7 bases and J lost 2, with 18 bases in between. CDR3 protein: CASGPFGTRQETQYF. CDR3 coding DNA: TGCGCCAGCGGACCCTTCGGGACAAGACAAGAGACCCAGTACTTC. Based on the CDR3 plus reference TRBV5-1 and TRBJ2-5, the full variable domain is KAGVTQTPRYLIKTRGQQVTLSCSPISGHRSVSWYQQTPGQGLQFLFEYFSETQRNKGNFPGRFSGRQFSNSRSEMNVSTLELGDSALYLCASGPFGTRQETQYFGPGTRLLVL.

The rearrangement links TRBV7-8 to TRBJ2-1, with 10 nucleotides matching TRBD2. Trimming took 5 bases from V and 15 from J; bases not matched to a gene: 7. Germline V gene lookup returns CDR1 SGHVS and CDR2 FQNEAQ. The CDR3 has 12 residues. CDR3 in DNA: TGTGCCAGCAGCGAAGCGGGGGGGCAACGGTTCTTC. This gives the protein CASSEAGGQRFF. Full variable domain (outside the CDR3, taken from reference TRBV7-8 and TRBJ2-1): GAGVSQSPRYKVAKRGQDVALRCDPISGHVSLFWYQQALGQGPEFLTYFQNEAQLDKSGLPSDRFFAERPEGSVSTLKIQRTQQEDSAVYLCASSEAGGQRFFGPGTRLTVL.

This clonotype was seen at least ten times. The chain links TRBV28 to TRBJ2-7, with D maybe TRBD1 (6 bases). The germline gives CDR1 MDHEN, CDR2 SYDVKM. V dropped 2 bases and J dropped 0 bases, with 8 bases sitting between them. This CDR3 is 14 amino acids long. CDR3 protein: CASSLTGTSYEQYF. For the CDR3, the DNA is TGTGCCAGCAGTTTAACAGGGACCTCCTACGAGCAGTACTTC.

The chain carries TRBV9 and TRBJ2-6; D is perhaps TRBD1 (6 bases). The CDR3 sequence is 15 residues long. The ends were cut back, 3 bases at V and 1 base at J, with 8 bases in the middle. Germline V gene lookup returns CDR1 SGDLS and CDR2 YYNGEE. In DNA, the CDR3 is TGTGCCAGCAGCGAACAGGGATCTGGGGCCAACGTCCTGACTTTC. This codes for CASSEQGSGANVLTF.

The rearrangement uses TRBV2 and TRBJ2-3, with D possibly matching TRBD1 (5 bases). The CDR3 has 13 residues. Per germline, CDR1 SNHLY and CDR2 FYNNEI. Trimming left V 6 bases short and J 8 bases short, with 15 bases between. The CDR3: CASRERGAGTQYF. CDR3 in DNA: TGTGCCAGCAGAGAAAGGGGTGCCGGTACGCAGTATTTT.

There are a few counts of this clonotype. The rearrangement uses TRBV10-3 and TRBJ2-3; TRBD2 agrees at 7 bases. V dropped 10 bases and J dropped 4; count of bases not matched to a gene: 11. CDR1 and CDR2 (germline): ENHRY, SYGVKD. There are 14 residues in the CDR3. In DNA form, the CDR3 reads TGTGCCACCGAGACTAGCTCCGAAGCAGATACGCAGTATTTT. It yields the protein CATETSSEADTQYF.

The chain carries TRBV28 and TRBJ1-2; no clear D. Trimming removed 5 bases from V and 7 bases from J, with 14 bases in between. Germline V gene data show CDR1 as MDHEN and CDR2 as SYDVKM. CDR3 size: 13 residues. The CDR3 DNA sequence: TGTGCCAGCAGTAACAAAGCCCAGAGTGGCTACACCTTC. Its translation: CASSNKAQSGYTF.

The V call is TRBV7-6, the J call TRBJ2-7; no clear D gene. Germline CDR1 and CDR2: SGHVS and FNYEAQ. V was pared by 0 bases and J by 2 bases, with 5 bases between. The CDR3 length is 13 residues. CDR3 in DNA: TGTGCCAGCAGCTTAGCTATTACCTACGAGCAGTACTTC. Amino acids: CASSLAITYEQYF.

This clonotype showed up just a few times. The chain is built from TRBV20-1 and TRBJ2-5, with TRBD2 identical over 10 bases. The DNA end is a closer match to TRBJ2-7, so the J assignment may be wrong. Per germline, CDR1 DFQATT and CDR2 SNEGSKA (reference sequence). This CDR3 contains 14 residues. The CDR3 DNA is TGCAGTGCTATTAGGACTAGCGGCCCTAGCGAGCAGTACTTC. Protein sequence: CSAIRTSGPSEQYF.

This clonotype was detected only once. This sequence joins TRBV7-9 and TRBJ1-1; D perhaps matches TRBD1 (5 bases). Trimming left V 5 bases short and J 1 base short, with 17 bases between. CDR3 length: 16 amino acids. Germline CDR1 is SEHNR and CDR2 is FQNEAQ (reference sequence). CDR3 sequence (DNA): TGTGCCAGCAGCCCAACCCTAGGGGAGGAGAACACTGAAGCTTTCTTT. Its translation: CASSPTLGEENTEAFF.

This clonotype was detected many times. The rearrangement joins TRBV2 to TRBJ2-1; D is uncertain. This CDR3 has 13 residues. Germline V gene sequence: CDR1 SNHLY, CDR2 FYNNEI. Trimming left V 7 bases short and J 3 bases short, with 10 bases between. The CDR3 region is CASKIESYNEQFF. The CDR3, as DNA: TGTGCCAGCAAGATCGAGAGCTACAATGAGCAGTTCTTC.

The chain has TRBV20-1 and TRBJ2-7; 11 nucleotides match TRBD2. Germline lookup yields CDR1 DFQATT and CDR2 SNEGSKA (reference sequence). This CDR3 has 15 residues. V shed 5 bases and J 3 bases; nucleotides not matched to a gene: 9. The CDR3 DNA sequence: TGCAGTGCTGAACTGTCCACTAGCGGGGGCTACGAGCAGTACTTC. Translated: CSAELSTSGGYEQYF.

This clonotype showed up just a few times. The gene calls are TRBV7-9 and TRBJ2-1; D perhaps matches TRBD1 (6 bases). CDR1 and CDR2 (germline): SEHNR, FQNEAQ (reference sequence). This CDR3 is 13 amino acids long. Trimming took off 1 base at V and 6 bases at J, with 7 bases between the two ends. The CDR3 reads CASSLGTANEQFF. CDR3 in DNA: TGTGCCAGCAGCTTAGGGACAGCCAATGAGCAGTTCTTC.